This paragraph reports one T cell receptor (beta chain). Its target is not known. MiXCR, applied by TCRdb to the reads, yields one record per CDR3 protein. Found here are fewer than 200,000 distinct CDR3 sequences, about 20% of them singletons; the top ten hold roughly 25%. This CDR3 is 14 amino acids long. The germline V gene has CDR1 MNHEY and CDR2 SVGAGI. J was trimmed by 7 bases and V by 2 bases; bases with no gene match: 7. These data are taken from a study of T cell repertoires in cytomegalovirus infection. Study at large: In public TCR beta signatures, there were indications of both CMV infection and matching HLA type. The study, taken as a whole, reports: The cumulative frequency of public TCR beta families distinguished individuals who carried CMV together with the relevant HLA. HLA-C-restricted TCR beta clonotypes specific for CMV led the ex vivo response.

The source material was CD8+ T cells from cultured PBMCs, sampled from culture after CMV antigen stimulation. This sequence joins TRBV6-5 and TRBJ1-1; 7 bases are shared with TRBD1. The source is a human donor in good health (CMV status not recorded). Some clones in this sample may be carry-over from other donors' samples. DNA of the CDR3: TGTGCCAGCAGTTACCTAGACAGGGTTGGTGAAGCTTTCTTT. Translation gives CASSYLDRVGEAFF.